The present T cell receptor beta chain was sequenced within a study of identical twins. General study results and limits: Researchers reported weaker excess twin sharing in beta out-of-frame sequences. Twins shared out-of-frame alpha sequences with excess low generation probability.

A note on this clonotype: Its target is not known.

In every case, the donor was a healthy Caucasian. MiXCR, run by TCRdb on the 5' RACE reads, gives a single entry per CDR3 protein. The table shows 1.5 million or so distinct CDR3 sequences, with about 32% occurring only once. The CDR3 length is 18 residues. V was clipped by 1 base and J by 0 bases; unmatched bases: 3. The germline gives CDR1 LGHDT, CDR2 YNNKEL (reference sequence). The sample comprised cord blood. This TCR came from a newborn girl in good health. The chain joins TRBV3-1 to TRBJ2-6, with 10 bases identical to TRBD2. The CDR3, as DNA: TGTGCCAGCAGCCAAGGACTAGCGGGCTCCTCTGGGGCCAACGTCCTGACTTTC. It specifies CASSQGLAGSSGANVLTF. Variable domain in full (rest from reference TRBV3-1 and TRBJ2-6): DTAVSQTPKYLVTQMGNDKSIKCEQNLGHDTMYWYKQDSKKFLKIMFSYNNKELIINETVPNRFSPKSPDKAHLNLHINSLELGDSAVYFCASSQGLAGSSGANVLTFGAGSRLTVL.